This T cell receptor (beta chain) was identified during a study of high-grade serous ovarian cancer treatment subgroups. In the study overall: On average, approximately 15,000 reads and roughly 7,000 unique TCR beta rearrangements were obtained per sample. The study's findings and limits: Different patients shared almost no repertoire; same-patient tumors shared about 0.095 to 0.85. Spatial context was lost because tumors were sequenced in bulk.

As for this clone: Antigen: not known.

CDR1 SEHNR and CDR2 FQNEAQ come from the germline V gene (reference sequence). The ends were cut back, 3 bases at V and 5 bases at J, with 5 bases in the middle. This CDR3 is 11 amino acids long. Generated by immunoSEQ multiplex PCR, the TCRdb table keeps only in-frame clones and is missing some. Of roughly 9,000 clones in the sample, about 78% were seen once. The tumor samples were collected prior to definitive surgery or chemotherapy. The chain employs TRBV7-9 and TRBJ2-7; D call uncertain. Sequenced input: tumor tissue. The receptor was isolated from a human donor with high-grade serous ovarian cancer. In nucleotides, the CDR3 is TGTGCCAGCAGCTTCGACAACGAGCAGTACTTC. Translated, it gives CASSFDNEQYF.